These 15 T cell receptor beta chains share one sample of origin, sequenced in a study of cytomegalovirus exposure and HLA in healthy donors. The PCR ran on 60 Vbeta and 13 Jbeta primers. Data came from immunoSEQ multiplex PCR; TCRdb stores just in-frame clones and leaves some out. The table shows approximately 120,000 clones, with 81% occurring only once. The sequenced material came from PBMCs. These receptors were obtained from a woman aged 25 to 39 in good health and CMV-seronegative.

The chain combines TRBV6-1 with TRBJ2-2, with 12 bases aligning to TRBD2. Germline CDR1 MNHNS, CDR2 SASEGT. The CDR3 covers 17 residues. The trim removed 1 base at V and 5 bases at J, leaving 5 bases unmatched. The CDR3 loop is CASSEDTSGRFTGELFF. CDR3 nucleotides: TGTGCCAGCAGTGAAGATACTAGCGGGAGGTTTACCGGGGAGCTGTTTTTT.

The genes are TRBV7-2 and TRBJ1-6, with 7 bases that match TRBD1. This CDR3 is built from 17 residues. V trimming: 0 bases; J trimming: 7 bases; junction bases outside the gene matches: 9. Germline V gene lookup returns CDR1 SGHTA and CDR2 FQGNSA. CDR3 sequence reads: CASSLAPGTEKNSPLHF. In DNA form, the CDR3 reads TGTGCCAGCAGCTTAGCGCCCGGGACAGAAAAGAATTCACCCCTCCACTTT. Full variable domain (rest looked up from reference TRBV7-2 and TRBJ1-6): GAGVSQSPSNKVTEKGKDVELRCDPISGHTALYWYRQSLGQGLEFLIYFQGNSAPDKSGLPSDRFSAERTGGSVSTLTIQRTQQEDSAVYLCASSLAPGTEKNSPLHFGNGTRLTVT.

This clone was seen only once. The rearrangement joins TRBV7-8 to TRBJ2-1; 8 bases are shared with TRBD2. Germline values: CDR1 SGHVS, CDR2 FQNEAQ. J was trimmed by 8 bases and V by 1 base; bases with no gene match: 7. The CDR3 covers 15 residues. CDR3: CASSLVRTSPHEQFF. CDR3 bases: TGTGCCAGCAGCTTAGTTCGGACTAGCCCGCATGAGCAGTTCTTC.

The gene calls are TRBV11-3 and TRBJ2-5, with 16 bases aligning to TRBD2. The CDR3 totals 18 residues. The germline CDR1 and CDR2 sequences are SGHNT and YENEEA. Trimming cost V 5 bases and J 1 base; bases outside gene matches: 7. Here the CDR3 DNA reads TGTGCCAGCAGCCCAAAGGGACTAGCGGGAGGGCCCCAAGAGACCCAGTACTTC. Amino acid sequence: CASSPKGLAGGPQETQYF.

The gene calls are TRBV7-2 and TRBJ1-4, with TRBD1 matching 8 bases. The V segment lost 5 bases and the J segment 8 bases; nucleotides outside the gene matches: 10. CDR1 and CDR2 (germline): SGHTA, FQGNSA. This CDR3 has 15 residues. The CDR3 DNA reads as TGTGCCAGCAGCCCGGACAGGGCCGGATGGGAAAAACTGTTTTTT. It yields the protein CASSPDRAGWEKLFF.

Of note for this clone: The sample holds other DNA sequences that translate to the same CDR3. The chain recombines TRBV5-4 with TRBJ1-2; a weak D match, TRBD1 (6 bases). CDR3 length: 13 residues. The ends were cut back, 4 bases at V and 5 bases at J, with 12 bases in the middle. Germline CDR1 is SGHNT and CDR2 is YYREEE (reference sequence). CDR3 DNA: TGTGCCAGCAGCCCGGACAGCCCTTATGGCTACACCTTC. Translation: CASSPDSPYGYTF.

This chain joins TRBV5-1 and TRBJ2-5; D is ambiguous. CDR1 and CDR2 (germline): SGHRS, YFSETQ. The length of the CDR3 is 17 residues. The V end was cut by 0 bases, the J end by 1 base, with 16 bases between. CDR3 DNA sequence: TGCGCCAGCAGCTTGGGTCTTTTTGGGCAGGTCCAAGAGACCCAGTACTTC. It encodes CASSLGLFGQVQETQYF. Looking up the rest from reference TRBV5-1 and TRBJ2-5 gives the full variable domain: KAGVTQTPRYLIKTRGQQVTLSCSPISGHRSVSWYQQTPGQGLQFLFEYFSETQRNKGNFPGRFSGRQFSNSRSEMNVSTLELGDSALYLCASSLGLFGQVQETQYFGPGTRLLVL.

This chain uses TRBV19 with TRBJ1-2; TRBD1 agrees at 10 bases. This CDR3 spans 16 amino acids. Germline CDR1 reads LNHDA; CDR2 reads SQIVND (reference sequence). The ends lost 7 bases at V and 7 bases at J; junction bases unmatched: 15. CDR3 sequence reads: CASTPIGGQGDSGYTF. The CDR3 region has the DNA TGTGCCAGTACCCCCATCGGAGGACAGGGGGACTCTGGCTACACCTTC.

The chain has TRBV11-3 and TRBJ2-3, with no clear D. V lost 1 base to trimming and J lost 0 bases, with 14 bases between them. This CDR3 is built from 17 residues. CDR1 and CDR2 from the germline V gene are SGHNT and YENEEA. CDR3 residues: CASSLARRTVSTDTQYF. CDR3 nucleotide sequence: TGTGCCAGCAGCTTAGCTAGAAGAACCGTTAGCACAGATACGCAGTATTTT.

The chain recombines TRBV7-6 with TRBJ2-5, with TRBD2 as a possible D gene (5 bases). V lost 1 base, J lost 5 bases, and 14 bases lay in between. The CDR3 length is 15 residues. Germline loops: CDR1 SGHVS, CDR2 FNYEAQ. CDR3 sequence: CASSLGPREWETQYF. CDR3 DNA sequence: TGTGCCAGCAGCTTAGGGCCTAGGGAGTGGGAGACCCAGTACTTC.

This chain joins TRBV7-2 and TRBJ2-5, with TRBD2 matching 8 bases. The length of the CDR3 is 16 residues. The junction had 10 bases not matched to a gene; V was cut back by 3 bases and J by 4 bases. The germline gives CDR1 SGHTA, CDR2 FQGNSA. Here the CDR3 reads CASSLVAAGVVETQYF. The DNA for the CDR3 is TGTGCCAGCAGCTTGGTTGCAGCGGGAGTGGTAGAGACCCAGTACTTC. The full variable domain, its missing parts supplied by reference TRBV7-2 and TRBJ2-5, is GAGVSQSPSNKVTEKGKDVELRCDPISGHTALYWYRQSLGQGLEFLIYFQGNSAPDKSGLPSDRFSAERTGGSVSTLTIQRTQQEDSAVYLCASSLVAAGVVETQYFGPGTRLLVL.

The chain links TRBV7-9 to TRBJ2-1; 7 nucleotides match TRBD1. Germline V gene sequence: CDR1 SEHNR, CDR2 FQNEAQ (reference sequence). V was clipped by 5 bases and J by 0 bases; unmatched bases: 7. CDR3 size: 16 residues. CDR3 DNA: TGTGCCAGCAGCCCACAGGGGACAAGCTCCTACAATGAGCAGTTCTTC. Protein: CASSPQGTSSYNEQFF.

This clone was observed a single time. This rearrangement joins TRBV4-1 to TRBJ2-7; 9 bases are a match to TRBD2. V shed 3 bases, J shed 5 bases, and the junction held 11 bases outside the gene matches. Germline CDR1 is MGHRA and CDR2 is YSYEKL. The CDR3 totals 16 residues. CDR3 region: CASSQVWGGRGDEQYF. CDR3 DNA sequence: TGCGCCAGCAGCCAGGTCTGGGGCGGGAGGGGGGACGAGCAGTACTTC.

The chain uses TRBV5-1 and TRBJ2-6; maybe TRBD1 (5 bases). CDR3 length equals 15 residues. V was cut by 4 bases and J by 0 bases, with 8 bases left in between. Germline V CDR1 and CDR2: SGHRS, YFSETQ. CDR3 nucleotide sequence: TGCGCCAGCAGCCCGACAGACTCTGGGGCCAACGTCCTGACTTTC. This translates into CASSPTDSGANVLTF.

The genes are TRBV4-3 and TRBJ1-5; 8 nucleotides line up with TRBD1. The V gene's germline CDR1 is LGHNA and CDR2 YSLEER. Trimming removed 0 bases from V and 2 bases from J; junction bases left unmatched: 3. The CDR3 is 16 residues long. The CDR3 loop reads CASSQDYRGGNQPQHF. The CDR3 nucleotides read TGCGCCAGCAGCCAAGATTACAGGGGGGGCAATCAGCCCCAGCATTTT.